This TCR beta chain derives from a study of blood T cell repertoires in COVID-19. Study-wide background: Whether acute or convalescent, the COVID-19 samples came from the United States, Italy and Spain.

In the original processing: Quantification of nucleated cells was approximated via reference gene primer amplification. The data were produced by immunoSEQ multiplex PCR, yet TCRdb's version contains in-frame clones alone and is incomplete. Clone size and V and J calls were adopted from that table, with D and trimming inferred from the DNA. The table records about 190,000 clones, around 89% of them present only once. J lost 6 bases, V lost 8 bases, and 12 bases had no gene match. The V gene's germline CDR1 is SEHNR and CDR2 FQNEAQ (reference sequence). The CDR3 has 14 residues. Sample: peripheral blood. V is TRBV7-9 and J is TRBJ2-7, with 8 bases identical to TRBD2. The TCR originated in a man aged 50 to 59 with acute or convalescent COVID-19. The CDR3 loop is CASLSQAGVGEQYF. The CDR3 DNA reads TGTGCCAGCTTGTCCCAAGCGGGAGTTGGCGAGCAGTACTTC.